This T cell receptor beta chain came from a study of cytomegalovirus exposure and HLA in healthy donors. The CDR3 extends over 12 amino acids. In germline, CDR1 is MDHEN, CDR2 SYDVKM. Between the trimmed V and J ends, which lost 8 bases and 2 bases, there was a span of 6 bases. Vbeta (60) and Jbeta (13) primers were used in the PCR. TCRdb keeps only in-frame clones here, not all; method: immunoSEQ multiplex PCR. The sample carries tens of thousands of clones, roughly 77% recorded once. This clone turned up a few times. The sequence was collected from a man aged 35-49 years in good health and CMV-seronegative. The chain employs TRBV28 and TRBJ1-4; D might be TRBD1 (6 bases). Sequences were obtained from PBMCs. The chain's CDR3 is CASQGTNEKLFF. CDR3 nucleotide sequence: TGTGCCAGCCAGGGGACTAATGAAAAACTGTTTTTT.